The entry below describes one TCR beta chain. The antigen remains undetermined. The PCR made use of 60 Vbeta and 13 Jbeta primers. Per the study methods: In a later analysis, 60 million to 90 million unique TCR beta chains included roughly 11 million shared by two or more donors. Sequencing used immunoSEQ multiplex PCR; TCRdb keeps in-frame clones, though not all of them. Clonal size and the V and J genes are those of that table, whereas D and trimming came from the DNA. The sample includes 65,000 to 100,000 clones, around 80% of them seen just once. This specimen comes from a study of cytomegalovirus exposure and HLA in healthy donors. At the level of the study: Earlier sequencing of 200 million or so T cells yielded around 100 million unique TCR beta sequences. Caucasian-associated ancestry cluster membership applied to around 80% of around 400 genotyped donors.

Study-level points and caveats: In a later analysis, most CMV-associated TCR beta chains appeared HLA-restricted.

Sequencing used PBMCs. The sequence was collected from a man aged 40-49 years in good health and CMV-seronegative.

For the CDR3, the DNA is TGTGCCAGCAGCTCATCCCTACGGGGACAAGCGATCTATGGCTACACCTTC. This encodes CASSSSLRGQAIYGYTF. V and J are TRBV5-6 and TRBJ1-2, with a possible D match to TRBD1 (6 bases). Trimming removed 3 bases at V and 4 bases at J, with 22 bases between. There are 17 residues in the CDR3. CDR1 and CDR2 from the germline V gene are SGHDT and YYEEEE. Full variable domain (rest looked up from reference TRBV5-6 and TRBJ1-2): DAGVTQSPTHLIKTRGQQVTLRCSPKSGHDTVSWYQQALGQGPQFIFQYYEEEERQRGNFPDRFSGHQFPNYSSELNVNALLLGDSALYLCASSSSLRGQAIYGYTFGSGTRLTVV.